These T cell receptor beta chains were read from a single sample in a study of PD-1 and CTLA-4 blockade in melanoma. Profiled with immunoSEQ multiplex PCR; TCRdb holds only in-frame clones, not every one. Of tens of thousands of clones listed, about nine tenths are singletons. The material was CD8+ T cells from peripheral blood, obtained from a patient given anti-PD-1 treatment. These receptors were obtained from a human donor with melanoma. The CDR3 runs from the conserved cysteine through the conserved F or W. Fields, in order: J gene, V gene, D gene, clone size, CDR3 DNA, CDR3 protein. D genes are given only for firm matches. Only some rows state a clone size, as once, few, many or a class for expanded clones.

>TRBJ2-6|TRBV28|TRBD1|.
TGTGCCAGCAGTGTACCGGGACAGGGTGGGTCTGGGGCCAACGTCCTGACTTTC
CASSVPGQGGSGANVLTF
>TRBJ1-1|TRBV25-1|.|.
TGTGCCAGCAGTGATCCGACGGCGAACACTGAAGCTTTCTTT
CASSDPTANTEAFF
>TRBJ2-7|TRBV10-3|TRBD1|.
TGTGCCATCACCTCGGACAGGAACTACGAGCAGTACTTC
CAITSDRNYEQYF
>TRBJ2-7|TRBV7-9|.|.
TGTGCCAGCGCGTCGGGTAACTCCTACGAGCAGTACTTC
CASASGNSYEQYF
>TRBJ2-6|TRBV6-5|.|.
TGTGCCAGCAGTCAGGGTGGGGCCAACGTCCTGACTTTC
CASSQGGANVLTF
>TRBJ2-7|TRBV30|.|.
TGTGCCTGGAGTGTTGGTGGGTCCTACGAGCAGTACTTC
CAWSVGGSYEQYF
>TRBJ2-7|TRBV28|.|.
TGTGCCAGCAGTTACGGGGGTAGCTCCTACGAGCAGTACTTC
CASSYGGSSYEQYF
>TRBJ1-2|TRBV19|.|.
TGTGCCAGTGGTCTTGCAGGGGCCTATGGCTACACCTTC
CASGLAGAYGYTF
>TRBJ1-5|TRBV27|TRBD1|.
TGTGCCAGCAGTCCAGGACAGGTATGGGGGCCCCAGCATTTT
CASSPGQVWGPQHF
>TRBJ2-3|TRBV7-3|.|.
TGTGCCAGCAGCTTGGAGGACGGGGGCACAGATACGCAGTATTTT
CASSLEDGGTDTQYF
>TRBJ2-1|TRBV7-9|.|.
TGTGCCAGCAGCTTAGATCCAGGCGCTGAGCAGTTCTTC
CASSLDPGAEQFF
>TRBJ2-6|TRBV9|.|.
TGTGCCAGCAGCGGCGTATCAGGGTGGTCTGGGGCCAACGTCCTGACTTTC
CASSGVSGWSGANVLTF
>TRBJ1-4|TRBV9|TRBD1|.
TGTGCCAGCATTTCCCCGGGACAGCTTAATGAAAAACTGTTTTTT
CASISPGQLNEKLFF
>TRBJ2-7|TRBV6-5|.|.
TGTGCCAGCAAGTCCAACCGGGGATACGAGCAGTACTTC
CASKSNRGYEQYF
>TRBJ1-3|TRBV6-5|.|.
TGTGCCAGCAGCTGGGACCCTGGAAACACCATATATTTT
CASSWDPGNTIYF
>TRBJ2-2|TRBV13|TRBD1|.
TGTGCCAGCACACTCAGGACAGGGCGCACCGGGGAGCTGTTTTTT
CASTLRTGRTGELFF
>TRBJ2-3|TRBV9|.|.
TGTGCCAGCAGCGGGGGAGGTGCAGATACGCAGTATTTT
CASSGGGADTQYF
>TRBJ2-2|TRBV6-5|TRBD1|.
TGTGCCAGCAGCCTCGGGACAGGGGGAACCGGGGAGCTGTTTTTT
CASSLGTGGTGELFF
>TRBJ1-3|TRBV12-3/TRBV12-4|.|.
TGTGCCAGCAGTGGCGGGTGGGACACCATATATTTT
CASSGGWDTIYF
>TRBJ2-7|TRBV2|.|.
TGTGCCAGCAGTGAAGCGGGACTCCTAGAGCAGTACTTC
CASSEAGLLEQYF
>TRBJ2-7|TRBV9|.|.
TGTGCCAGCAGCGCGGTCGGCTCCGAGCAGTACTTC
CASSAVGSEQYF
>TRBJ2-1|TRBV6-6|.|.
TGTGCCAGCAGTCACTGGGATGAGCAGTTCTTC
CASSHWDEQFF
>TRBJ2-2|TRBV6-5|.|.
TGTGCCAGCAGTTACTCGAGCATCGGGCGCGGGGAGCTGTTTTTT
CASSYSSIGRGELFF
>TRBJ1-2|TRBV5-1|.|once
TGCGCCAGCAGCTTGGCCGGCAGGGGATGGGACTATGGCTACACCTTC
CASSLAGRGWDYGYTF
>TRBJ1-1|TRBV6-4|.|.
TGTGCCAGCAGTGTTGGCGTGAACACTGAAGCTTTCTTT
CASSVGVNTEAFF
>TRBJ2-2|TRBV5-8|TRBD1|.
TGTGCCAGCAGCCCTGGACAGGGCTCAAACACCGGGGAGCTGTTTTTT
CASSPGQGSNTGELFF
>TRBJ2-1|TRBV2|.|.
TGTGCCAGCAGTCCCGGGGATCCATCCTACAATGAGCAGTTCTTC
CASSPGDPSYNEQFF
>TRBJ2-7|TRBV11-2|.|.
TGTGCCAGCAGCCTAGGTAGCGAGCAGTACTTC
CASSLGSEQYF
>TRBJ1-6|TRBV4-2|.|.
TGTGCCAGCAGCGGTTGGCACCCAGGGTATTCACCCCTCCACTTT
CASSGWHPGYSPLHF
>TRBJ2-5|TRBV5-1|.|.
TGCGCCAGCAGCTTGGAGTCAGGGCAAGAGACCCAGTACTTC
CASSLESGQETQYF
>TRBJ2-7|TRBV6-5|TRBD1|.
TGTGCCAGCAGTTACGAGCGGACAGGGATCCACGAGCAGTACTTC
CASSYERTGIHEQYF
>TRBJ1-2|TRBV4-1|.|.
TGCGCCAGCAGCCAAGTTGGGGGACACTATGGCTACACCTTC
CASSQVGGHYGYTF
>TRBJ2-5|TRBV19|TRBD1|few
TGTGCCAGTAGTAAGGCGTCAGGACAGGGCAAAGAGACCCAGTACTTC
CASSKASGQGKETQYF
>TRBJ1-2|TRBV4-2|.|.
TGTGCCAGCAGCCAAGGGGTCAGTGGGGGTGGCTACACCTTC
CASSQGVSGGGYTF
>TRBJ2-4|TRBV11-2|.|.
TGTGCCAGCAGCTTAGAGGCTTTGGGGCGGTACTCCAAAAACATTCAGTACTTC
CASSLEALGRYSKNIQYF
>TRBJ1-2|TRBV27|.|once
TGTGCCAGCAGCCCAGGGAGGGGGGTTTCGATGTACGGCTACACCTTC
CASSPGRGVSMYGYTF
>TRBJ2-1|TRBV6-5|.|.
TGTGCCAGCAGTTACAGCGGCGACTCCTACAATGAGCAGTTCTTC
CASSYSGDSYNEQFF
>TRBJ1-1|TRBV27|.|.
TGTGCCAGCTCGAGGGGGGGTACTGAAGCTTTCTTT
CASSRGGTEAFF
>TRBJ1-1|TRBV7-8|.|.
TGTGCCAGCAGCTTAGAACAGGGAATGAACACTGAAGCTTTCTTT
CASSLEQGMNTEAFF
>TRBJ1-1|TRBV27|.|.
TGTGCCAGCCGCGCCGCGGGATACACTGAAGCTTTCTTT
CASRAAGYTEAFF
>TRBJ1-6|TRBV6-2/TRBV6-3|.|.
TGTGCCAGCAGTTACTCCATTGAACAGGGAAATTCACCCCTCCACTTT
CASSYSIEQGNSPLHF
>TRBJ2-3|TRBV12-3/TRBV12-4|.|.
TGTGCCAGCAGTTTCAGTGATACGCAGTATTTT
CASSFSDTQYF
>TRBJ1-1|TRBV19|TRBD1|.
TGTGCCAGTAGCCTACAGGGGAATACTGAAGCTTTCTTT
CASSLQGNTEAFF
>TRBJ2-7|TRBV5-1|.|.
TGCGCCAGCAGCTTCGGGACAAACGAGCAGTACTTC
CASSFGTNEQYF
>TRBJ1-1|TRBV20-1|.|.
TGCAGTGCTTGGGGGACTGAAGCTTTCTTT
CSAWGTEAFF
>TRBJ2-7|TRBV4-3|.|.
TGCGCCAGCAGCCAAGATATGACAGGAGCCGGGTACGAGCAGTACTTC
CASSQDMTGAGYEQYF
>TRBJ1-1|TRBV28|.|.
TGTGCCAGCAGTTCGCATTTGGGGACTGAAGCTTTCTTT
CASSSHLGTEAFF
>TRBJ2-3|TRBV5-4|TRBD2|.
TGTGCCAGCAGCCCGGGAGGGGGGGGTGAGGCAGATACGCAGTATTTT
CASSPGGGGEADTQYF
>TRBJ1-4|TRBV19|.|.
TGTGCCAGTAGCAAAGCCTACAGGAGGGAAAAACTGTTTTTT
CASSKAYRREKLFF
>TRBJ2-7|TRBV3-1/TRBV3-2|TRBD2|once
TGTGCCAGCAGCCAAGGATGGGACCTAGCGGGGCTTGAGCAGTACTTC
CASSQGWDLAGLEQYF
>TRBJ1-1|TRBV5-1|TRBD1|.
TGCGCCAGCAGCTTCGGGACAGGGGTAGTTTTCTTT
CASSFGTGVVFF
>TRBJ2-3|TRBV12-3/TRBV12-4|.|.
TGTGCCAGCAGTTTCTTGGGTAAGGATACGCAGTATTTT
CASSFLGKDTQYF
>TRBJ2-5|TRBV3-1/TRBV3-2|TRBD2|.
TGTGCCAGCAGCGGACTAGCGGGTAACTTCCAAGAGACCCAGTACTTC
CASSGLAGNFQETQYF
>TRBJ2-1|TRBV19|TRBD2|.
TGTGCCAGTAGGGCGACTAGCGGGGCCCCCGAGTTCTTC
CASRATSGAPEFF
>TRBJ1-1|TRBV28|.|.
TGTGCCATCCAGGGTGAAAGCACTGAAGCTTTCTTT
CAIQGESTEAFF
>TRBJ1-4|TRBV7-6|.|.
TGTGCCAGCAGCTTAGGAGGAAGTAATGAAAAACTGTTTTTT
CASSLGGSNEKLFF